A single sample is the source of the 31 T cell receptor beta chains below, sequenced in a study of control samples from healthy donors and cancer patients. The assay was immunoSEQ multiplex PCR, and TCRdb's table has in-frame clones only and misses some. The repertoire holds about 55,000 clones, with approximately 94% as singletons. The specimen sequenced was blood. All receptors derive from a young woman in good health.

The CDR3: CASSVSGSYQETQYF. The CDR3 DNA reads TGTGCCAGCAGCGTTAGCGGCTCCTATCAAGAGACCCAGTACTTC. The chain links TRBV9 to TRBJ2-5, with a tentative D call TRBD2 (6 bases). The CDR3 contains 15 residues. Germline V gene sequence: CDR1 SGDLS, CDR2 YYNGEE. The V and J ends lost 2 bases and 2 bases respectively, with 13 bases between them.

The chain joins TRBV30 to TRBJ1-6, with TRBD1 matching over 11 bases. Trimming removed 0 bases from V and 7 bases from J; junction bases left unmatched: 2. The CDR3 spans 15 residues. The germline CDR1 and CDR2 sequences are GTSNPN and SVGIG (reference sequence). The CDR3 loop reads CAWSVGDRGNSPLHF. CDR3 bases: TGTGCCTGGAGTGTGGGGGACAGGGGGAATTCACCCCTCCACTTT. Filled out from reference TRBV30 and TRBJ1-6, the complete variable domain reads SQTIHQWPATLVQPVGSPLSLECTVEGTSNPNLYWYRQAAGRGLQLLFYSVGIGQISSEVPQNLSASRPQDRQFILSSKKLLLSDSGFYLCAWSVGDRGNSPLHFGNGTRLTVT.

The chain recombines TRBV7-9 with TRBJ1-3; no clear D gene. The CDR3 extends over 12 amino acids. The germline V gene has CDR1 SEHNR and CDR2 FQNEAQ (reference sequence). V lost 4 bases and J 4 bases, leaving 5 bases between the germline ends. CDR3 amino acids: CASSSLGNTIYF. CDR3 coding DNA: TGTGCCAGCAGCTCCTTGGGAAACACCATATATTTT. Drawing the rest from reference TRBV7-9 and TRBJ1-3, the complete variable domain is DTGVSQNPRHKITKRGQNVTFRCDPISEHNRLYWYRQTLGQGPEFLTYFQNEAQLEKSRLLSDRFSAERPKGSFSTLEIQRTEQGDSAMYLCASSSLGNTIYFGEGSWLTVV.

In its sample, this clone was seen once. The chain combines TRBV10-2 with TRBJ2-7; TRBD2 matches 10 bases. J was trimmed by 2 bases and V by 8 bases; bases with no gene match: 3. Germline lookup yields CDR1 WSHSY and CDR2 SAAADI. The CDR3 spans 13 residues. CDR3 DNA sequence: TGCGCCAGCTCTAGCGGGGGTCCCTACGAGCAGTACTTC. This translates into CASSSGGPYEQYF.

The gene calls are TRBV12-3 or TRBV12-4 and TRBJ1-5, with no clear D. CDR3 length: 12 residues. V lost 6 bases and J 4 bases, leaving 7 bases between the germline ends. Here the CDR3 DNA reads TGTGCCAGCAGCCTGAAGAATCAGCCCCAGCATTTT. Translating it yields CASSLKNQPQHF.

The chain is built from TRBV18 and TRBJ2-1, with TRBD1 identical over 8 bases. The V and J ends lost 0 bases and 5 bases, in that order; junction bases with no gene match: 6. Germline V CDR1 and CDR2: KGHSH, LQKENI. This CDR3 comprises 16 residues. CDR3: CASSPPTNRGDNEQFF. CDR3 sequence (DNA): TGTGCCAGCTCACCACCCACGAACAGGGGGGACAATGAGCAGTTCTTC.

This chain joins TRBV7-9 and TRBJ2-7; D unresolved. Trimming stripped 5 bases from V and 2 bases from J, with 19 bases between. The CDR3 extends over 16 amino acids. The germline V gene has CDR1 SEHNR and CDR2 FQNEAQ (reference sequence). In DNA form, the CDR3 reads TGTGCCAGCAGCGCAACGGATCATAGCCGACCCTACGAGCAGTACTTC. Translating gives CASSATDHSRPYEQYF.

The rearrangement links TRBV7-6 to TRBJ2-3; TRBD2 agrees at 8 bases. There are 17 residues in the CDR3. Germline CDR1 is SGHVS and CDR2 is FNYEAQ. After removal of 1 base from V and 0 bases from J, the junction contained 6 bases not matched to a gene. CDR3 sequence (DNA): TGTGCCAGCAGCTTAGGCGGGGGGATAACTAGCACAGATACGCAGTATTTT. It is translated as CASSLGGGITSTDTQYF.

J is TRBJ1-2 and V is TRBV5-1; 7 nucleotides align to TRBD1. Trimming removed 0 bases from V and 4 bases from J; junction bases left unmatched: 9. The length of the CDR3 is 16 residues. Germline values: CDR1 SGHRS, CDR2 YFSETQ. The CDR3 region is CASSLDRGMAGYGYTF. CDR3 in DNA: TGCGCCAGCAGCTTGGACAGGGGAATGGCGGGCTATGGCTACACCTTC.

J is TRBJ2-2 and V is TRBV11-3, with D perhaps TRBD1 or TRBD2 (7 bases each). The CDR3 is 18 residues long. Germline CDR1 SGHNT, CDR2 YENEEA. V was shortened by 5 bases and J by 1 base, with 20 bases between the two germline ends. CDR3 loop: CASSTPGGGDLNTGELFF. The CDR3, as DNA: TGTGCCAGCAGCACCCCAGGGGGGGGAGATTTGAACACCGGGGAGCTGTTTTTT.

This chain links TRBV5-6 with TRBJ1-2; 10 bases line up with TRBD1. CDR1 and CDR2 from the germline V gene are SGHDT and YYEEEE. The CDR3 totals 14 residues. With V trimmed by 2 bases and J by 4 bases, 2 bases remained unmatched. The CDR3 DNA reads as TGTGCCAGCAGCTTTTGGGACAGGGGCTATGGCTACACCTTC. Protein: CASSFWDRGYGYTF.

The genes are TRBV6-5 and TRBJ1-2; perhaps TRBD1 as D (6 bases). CDR3 length: 11 amino acids. Germline CDR1 reads MNHEY; CDR2 reads SVGAGI. Trimming removed 6 bases at V and 8 bases at J, with 10 bases between. CDR3 loop: CASSYGQGYTF. Here the CDR3 DNA reads TGTGCCAGCAGCTATGGACAGGGCTACACCTTC.

This rearrangement joins TRBV21-1 to TRBJ2-4. TRBV21-1 has pseudogene status. This CDR3 is built from 18 residues. The CDR3 DNA is TGTGCCAGCAGCAAGGTTGTTCAGCCGACCCTAGCCAAAAACATTCAGTACTTC. Amino acid sequence: CASSKVVQPTLAKNIQYF.

CDR3 DNA: TGTGCCAGTAGCCCCAGGTTATCCTATGGCTACACCTTC. Translated: CASSPRLSYGYTF. V and J are TRBV19 and TRBJ1-2; no clear D gene. The CDR3 has 13 amino acids. Trimming pared 6 bases from V and 4 bases from J, leaving 12 bases between. Germline V gene lookup returns CDR1 LNHDA and CDR2 SQIVND (reference sequence).

The genes are TRBV5-1 and TRBJ2-3; the match to TRBD2 covers 14 bases. There are 17 residues in the CDR3. Germline V gene data show CDR1 as SGHRS and CDR2 as YFSETQ. V lost 4 bases to trimming and J lost 9 bases; unmatched junction nucleotides: 13. The CDR3 DNA follows: TGCGCCAGCAGCCTATCCGGGACTAGCGGGGGATCGATAACGCAGTATTTT. This gives the protein CASSLSGTSGGSITQYF.

The V call is TRBV7-9, the J call TRBJ1-4, with 7 bases aligning to TRBD1. V shed 4 bases and J 7 bases; nucleotides not matched to a gene: 6. The CDR3 consists of 14 residues. Germline V gives CDR1 SEHNR, CDR2 FQNEAQ (reference sequence). Written as DNA, the CDR3 is TGTGCCAGCAGCTCCACAGGGGTTGGTGAAAAACTGTTTTTT. Translation: CASSSTGVGEKLFF.

The rearrangement uses TRBV5-6 and TRBJ2-5, with 8 bases that match TRBD2. The CDR3 contains 15 residues. Trimming cost V 2 bases and J 3 bases; bases outside gene matches: 6. CDR1 and CDR2 (germline): SGHDT, YYEEEE. The chain's CDR3 is CASSFQGGRKETQYF. As DNA, the CDR3 is TGTGCCAGCAGCTTCCAAGGCGGGAGGAAAGAGACCCAGTACTTC.

The chain is built from TRBV7-2 and TRBJ1-1; D is undetermined. Germline assignment: CDR1 SGHTA and CDR2 FQGNSA. V was shortened by 5 bases and J by 2 bases, with 6 bases between the two germline ends. The CDR3 loop spans 12 amino acids. CDR3 sequence: CASSAYNTEAFF. The CDR3 DNA reads TGTGCCAGCAGCGCATACAACACTGAAGCTTTCTTT.

The gene calls are TRBV19 and TRBJ2-3, with TRBD2 identical over 10 bases. J was trimmed by 5 bases and V by 7 bases; bases with no gene match: 9. Germline V gene sequence: CDR1 LNHDA, CDR2 SQIVND (reference sequence). This CDR3 is built from 15 residues. CDR3 in amino acids: CASNPLAGGRDTQYF. CDR3 bases: TGTGCCAGTAATCCCTTAGCGGGGGGAAGAGATACGCAGTATTTT.

This clone was observed once. CDR3 DNA: TGTGCCAGCAGAACGATCATGAACACTGAAGCTTTCTTT. It codes for CASRTIMNTEAFF. V usage is TRBV6-5 and J usage is TRBJ1-1; D not resolved. CDR3 length equals 13 residues. Germline V lookup: CDR1 MNHEY, CDR2 SVGAGI. V dropped 6 bases and J dropped 0 bases, with 8 bases sitting between them.

The chain employs TRBV19 and TRBJ2-3; D not resolved. V shed 4 bases and J shed 2 bases, with 16 bases lying between them. This CDR3 spans 16 amino acids. Per the germline V gene, CDR1 is LNHDA and CDR2 is SQIVND (reference sequence). In DNA, the CDR3 is TGTGCCAGTAGTAACGTGAACCTACCGTCCACAGATACGCAGTATTTT. This gives the protein CASSNVNLPSTDTQYF.

The gene calls are TRBV7-9 and TRBJ1-6; 8 bases map to TRBD1. Trimming cost V 6 bases and J 9 bases; bases outside gene matches: 22. Looked up from germline, CDR1 is SEHNR and CDR2 is FQNEAQ (reference sequence). This CDR3 has 19 residues. The CDR3 is CASSFATKTGAFSVSPLHF. DNA of the CDR3: TGTGCCAGCAGTTTTGCCACTAAGACAGGGGCGTTTAGTGTTTCACCCCTCCACTTT. Full variable domain (outside the CDR3, taken from reference TRBV7-9 and TRBJ1-6): DTGVSQNPRHKITKRGQNVTFRCDPISEHNRLYWYRQTLGQGPEFLTYFQNEAQLEKSRLLSDRFSAERPKGSFSTLEIQRTEQGDSAMYLCASSFATKTGAFSVSPLHFGNGTRLTVT.

The rearrangement links TRBV6-6 to TRBJ2-1, with D tentatively TRBD2 (5 bases). Germline-derived CDR1 and CDR2 are MNHNY and SVGAGI (reference sequence). The CDR3 runs 16 residues. V dropped 0 bases and J dropped 3 bases, with 12 bases sitting between them. The CDR3 spells CASSYSTRVGYNEQFF. The CDR3 DNA sequence: TGTGCCAGCAGTTACTCAACTAGAGTTGGCTACAATGAGCAGTTCTTC.

Here the CDR3 DNA reads TGCGCCAGCAGCTTGGCGTCCCTTCCTACCACAGATACGCAGTATTTT. Its protein product is CASSLASLPTTDTQYF. This chain joins TRBV5-1 and TRBJ2-3; no clear D gene. This CDR3 is built from 16 residues. Germline V CDR1 and CDR2: SGHRS, YFSETQ. V gave up 0 bases and J gave up 2 bases, with 13 bases separating them.

The rearrangement links TRBV18 to TRBJ1-1, with no clear D. CDR3 length: 13 residues. Trimming cost V 4 bases and J 0 bases, with 6 bases left between them. Germline CDR1 KGHSH, CDR2 LQKENI. The CDR3 sequence is CASSRAVNTEAFF. In nucleotides, the CDR3 is TGTGCCAGCTCACGAGCGGTGAACACTGAAGCTTTCTTT.

This sequence joins TRBV7-9 and TRBJ1-6, with D unclear. Per the germline V gene, CDR1 is SEHNR and CDR2 is FQNEAQ (reference sequence). The V and J ends lost 5 bases and 8 bases respectively, with 7 bases between them. The length of the CDR3 is 12 residues. CDR3 loop: CASSPSHSPLHF. The DNA of the CDR3 is TGTGCCAGCAGCCCATCTCATTCACCCCTCCACTTT.

The chain combines TRBV7-2 with TRBJ1-3; D is unresolved. This CDR3 spans 14 amino acids. Germline-derived CDR1 and CDR2 are SGHTA and FQGNSA. V was cut by 5 bases and J by 4 bases, with 12 bases left in between. CDR3 residues: CASSIDTYGNTIYF. The CDR3 DNA reads as TGTGCCAGCAGCATAGACACTTACGGAAACACCATATATTTT.

This chain joins TRBV14 and TRBJ1-6; D might be TRBD1 (6 bases). This CDR3 has 15 amino acids. Trimming took 1 base from V and 7 from J, leaving 11 bases between them. CDR1 and CDR2 from the germline V gene are SGHDN and FVKESK. The CDR3 loop reads CASSQGGQTNSPLHF. CDR3 nucleotides: TGTGCCAGCAGCCAAGGGGGGCAAACCAATTCACCCCTCCACTTT.

The rearrangement links TRBV29-1 to TRBJ1-1, with TRBD1 matching 10 bases. The CDR3 is 13 amino acids. Germline CDR1 and CDR2: SQVTM and ANQGSEA. V was pared by 4 bases and J by 4 bases, with 3 bases of the junction left unmatched. The CDR3 is CSVGRDRGTEAFF. CDR3 sequence (DNA): TGCAGCGTTGGAAGGGACAGGGGCACTGAAGCTTTCTTT.

The chain carries TRBV6-4 and TRBJ2-1; 9 positions match TRBD2. The V gene's germline CDR1 is MRHNA and CDR2 SNTAGT. The V gene end was trimmed by 4 bases and the J gene end by 8 bases; junction bases not matched to a gene: 9. The length of the CDR3 is 15 residues. CDR3 in DNA: TGTGCCAGCAGTGCTGGCGGGGGGGCGGTTGATGAGCAGTTCTTC. It encodes CASSAGGGAVDEQFF.

This CDR3 reads CASRKQGDYGYTF. CDR3 bases: TGTGCCAGCAGAAAACAGGGGGACTATGGCTACACCTTC. This chain joins TRBV25-1 and TRBJ1-2; 8 positions match TRBD1. V trimming: 6 bases; J trimming: 3 bases; junction bases outside the gene matches: 3. Germline CDR1 reads MGHDK; CDR2 reads SYGVNS. The CDR3 length is 13 residues.